The subject of this entry is one T cell receptor beta chain. One end of the junction does not line up with germline, which may come from a read error. Libraries were prepared by immunoSEQ multiplex PCR; TCRdb keeps only in-frame clonotypes and omits some of them. The sample yields 65,000 to 90,000 clones, 70% to 85% seen once. The sample belongs to a study of blood T cell repertoires in COVID-19. The sequencing input was peripheral blood. This TCR derives from a woman aged 55-70 years with acute or convalescent COVID-19.

The CDR3 DNA follows: TGCGCCAGCACCTTGGGACTAGTAGGGGGCACAGATACGCAGTATTTT. This sequence encodes CASTLGLVGGTDTQYF. V is TRBV5-1 and J is TRBJ2-3; 8 bases align to TRBD2. Germline CDR1 is SGHRS and CDR2 is YFSETQ. The CDR3 length is 16 residues.